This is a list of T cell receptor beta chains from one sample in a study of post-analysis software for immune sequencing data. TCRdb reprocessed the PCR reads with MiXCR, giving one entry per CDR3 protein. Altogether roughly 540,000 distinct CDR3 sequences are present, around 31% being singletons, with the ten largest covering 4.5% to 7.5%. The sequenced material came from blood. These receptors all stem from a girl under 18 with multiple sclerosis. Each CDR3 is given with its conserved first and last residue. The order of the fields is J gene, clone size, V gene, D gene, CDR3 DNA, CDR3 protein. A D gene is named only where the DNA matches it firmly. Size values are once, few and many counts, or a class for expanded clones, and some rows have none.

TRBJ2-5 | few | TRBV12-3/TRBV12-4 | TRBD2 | TGTGCCAGCAGTTTCCTAGCGGGGGTCCAAGAGACCCAGTACTTC | CASSFLAGVQETQYF
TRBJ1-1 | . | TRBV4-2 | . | TGTGCCAGCAGCCAAATCTTTAGACAGAGGAACACTGAAGCTTTCTTT | CASSQIFRQRNTEAFF
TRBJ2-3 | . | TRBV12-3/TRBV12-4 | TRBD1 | TGTGCCAGCAGGGACTGGACAGGGGGCGGGACAGGTACGCAGTATTTT | CASRDWTGGGTGTQYF
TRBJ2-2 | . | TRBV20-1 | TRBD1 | TGCAGTGCTAGCCTCACAGGGGAGAACACCGGGGAGCTGTTTTTT | CSASLTGENTGELFF
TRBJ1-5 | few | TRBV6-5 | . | TGTGCCAGCAGTTACTTAGGTCAGCCCCAGCATTTT | CASSYLGQPQHF
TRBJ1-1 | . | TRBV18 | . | TGTGCCAGCTCACGTCGGCAGGGGCAGATTGAAGCTTTCTTT | CASSRRQGQIEAFF
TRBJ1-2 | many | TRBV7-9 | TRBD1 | TGTGCCAGCAGCCGGGACAGCTATGGCTACACCTTC | CASSRDSYGYTF
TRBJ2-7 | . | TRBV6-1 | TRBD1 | TGTGCCAGCAATGACAGGGGCTCCTACGAGCAGTACTTC | CASNDRGSYEQYF
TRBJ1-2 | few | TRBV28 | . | TGTGCCAGCAGTCCCAACAGGAGTAGTGGCTACACCTTC | CASSPNRSSGYTF
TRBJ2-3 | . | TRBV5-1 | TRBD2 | TGCGCCAGCAATCTCGGGACTAGCGGAGGCACAGATGCGCAGTATTTT | CASNLGTSGGTDAQYF
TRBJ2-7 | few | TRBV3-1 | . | TGTGCCAGCAGCGCAACCCAAACCTACGAGCAGTACTTC | CASSATQTYEQYF
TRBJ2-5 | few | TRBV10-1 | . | TGCGCCAGCAGTGAGTCAGCGATAAGGGGGCAAGAGACCCAGTACTTC | CASSESAIRGQETQYF
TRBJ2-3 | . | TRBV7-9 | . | TGTGCCAGCAGCGGGACGGGGCGGGGTACGCAGTATTTT | CASSGTGRGTQYF
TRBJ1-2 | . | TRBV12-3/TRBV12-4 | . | TGTGCCAGCAGTTTAGCCCGCCATGGCTACACCTTC | CASSLARHGYTF
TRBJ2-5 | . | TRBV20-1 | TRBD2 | TGCAGTGCTAACCAGCGGGGCGGGGAGACCCAGTACTTC | CSANQRGGETQYF
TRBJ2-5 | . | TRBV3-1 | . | TGTGCCAGCAGCCAAGCACCCCTCCGGTGGGGGGCAAGTAGAGAGCAGTACTTC | CASSQAPLRWGASREQYF
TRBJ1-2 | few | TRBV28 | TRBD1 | TGTGCCAGCACAGGGGGCTCTAGCTATGGCTACACCTTC | CASTGGSSYGYTF
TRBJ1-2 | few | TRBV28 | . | TGTGCCAGCAGTTATATCCCCTGGGGAGGGACGGACTATGGCTACACCTTC | CASSYIPWGGTDYGYTF
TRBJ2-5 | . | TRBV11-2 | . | TGTGCCAGCAGCTTCCATCAGGGGATAAAAGAGACCCAGTACTTC | CASSFHQGIKETQYF
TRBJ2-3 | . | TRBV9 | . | TGTGCCAGCAGCACCCTGGGCTCCAGTCTGGTGGATACGCAGTATTTT | CASSTLGSSLVDTQYF
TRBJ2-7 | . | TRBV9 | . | TGTGCCAGCAGCGGGAGGGACAGCCCCTACGAGCAGTACTTC | CASSGRDSPYEQYF
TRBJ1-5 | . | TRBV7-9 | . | TGTGCCAGCAGCTTAGGTGAAAGTAGCAATCAGCCCCAGCATTTT | CASSLGESSNQPQHF
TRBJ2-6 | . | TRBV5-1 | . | TGCGCCAGCAGTATAGGGGTATCTGGGGCCAACATCCTGACTTTC | CASSIGVSGANILTF
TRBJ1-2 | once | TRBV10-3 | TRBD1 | TGTGCCATCAGTCAGGGAGGGACAGGGGACCTTTACTATGGCTACACCTTC | CAISQGGTGDLYYGYTF
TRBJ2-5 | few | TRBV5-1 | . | TGCGCCAGCACCACTATCGGCGAGAAGGGGACCCAGTACTTC | CASTTIGEKGTQYF
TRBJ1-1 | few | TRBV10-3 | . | TGTGCCATCAGTGAGACTTCGAACACTGAAGCTTTCTTT | CAISETSNTEAFF
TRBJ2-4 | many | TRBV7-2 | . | TGTGCCAGCAGCCTGTCCTCAGGGATGGGAGCCAAAAACATTCAGTACTTC | CASSLSSGMGAKNIQYF
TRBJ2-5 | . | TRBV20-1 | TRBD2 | TGCAGTGCCGGGACTAGCGGGGACCAAGAGACCCAGTACTTC | CSAGTSGDQETQYF
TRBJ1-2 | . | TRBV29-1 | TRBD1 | TGCAGCGTTATTGGACAGGAGGTGGGCCCTGGCTACACCTTC | CSVIGQEVGPGYTF
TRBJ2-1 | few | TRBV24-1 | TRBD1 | TGTGCCACCAGTCGGGACAGAGTTTACAATGAGCAGTTCTTC | CATSRDRVYNEQFF
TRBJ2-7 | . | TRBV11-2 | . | TGTGCCAGCAGCTTACGAGGGACAACCTACGAGCAGTACTTC | CASSLRGTTYEQYF
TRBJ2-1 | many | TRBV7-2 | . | TGTGCCAGCAGCCCCTCGATCGTCGAGCAGTTCTTC | CASSPSIVEQFF
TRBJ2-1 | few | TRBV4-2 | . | TGTGCCAGCAGCCACGGAGCCTTCGGTTCGTCCAATGAGCAGTTCTTC | CASSHGAFGSSNEQFF
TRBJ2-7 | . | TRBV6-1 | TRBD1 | TGTGCCAGCGGGACAGGGCCATCCTACGAGCAGTACTTC | CASGTGPSYEQYF
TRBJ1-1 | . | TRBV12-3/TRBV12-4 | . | TGTGCCAGCAGTTTCATGGGGGTTGAAGCTTTCTTT | CASSFMGVEAFF
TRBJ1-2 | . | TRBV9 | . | TGTGCCAGCAGCCCGCAGGGATCTAACTATGGCTACACCTTC | CASSPQGSNYGYTF
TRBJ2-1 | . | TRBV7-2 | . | TGTGCCAGCAGCTTAGCCGTAGGCAGCTACAATGAGCAGTTCTTC | CASSLAVGSYNEQFF
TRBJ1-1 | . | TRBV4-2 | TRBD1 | TGTGCCAGCAGCCAAGCCCCGGGACAGGGGGAAACGAACACTGAAGCTTTCTTT | CASSQAPGQGETNTEAFF
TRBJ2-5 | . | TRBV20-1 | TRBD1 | TGCAGTGCTAGAGACCCGAGACAGGGGCAAGAGACCCAGTACTTC | CSARDPRQGQETQYF
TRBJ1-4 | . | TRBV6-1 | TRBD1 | TGTGCCAGCAGTAAAGCGACAGGGTTGAGAGAAAAACTGTTTTTT | CASSKATGLREKLFF
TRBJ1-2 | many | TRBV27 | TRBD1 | TGTGCCAGCAGTTTAAGGACAGGATATGGCTACACCTTC | CASSLRTGYGYTF
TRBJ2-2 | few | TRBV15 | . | TGTGCCACCAGCAGAGATCTCACTAGTTTGAACACCGGGGAGCTGTTTTTT | CATSRDLTSLNTGELFF
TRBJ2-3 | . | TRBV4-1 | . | TGCGCCAGCAGCCAAGCGGGGGCTCAGAGAGATACGCAGTATTTT | CASSQAGAQRDTQYF
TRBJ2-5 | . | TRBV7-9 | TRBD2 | TGTGCCAGCAGCCCCCAGCGGGGGTACTACCAAGAGACCCAGTACTTC | CASSPQRGYYQETQYF
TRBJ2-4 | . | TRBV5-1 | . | TGCGCCAGCAGAGAGATAGGAGCCAAAAACATTCAGTACTTC | CASREIGAKNIQYF
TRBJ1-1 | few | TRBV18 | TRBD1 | TGTGCCAGCTCGTCTCGCCGGGACAGGGTTGGGACTGAAGCTTTCTTT | CASSSRRDRVGTEAFF
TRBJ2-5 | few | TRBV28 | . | TGTGCCGGCAGTCCGGGGGGCGGAGAGACCCAGTACTTC | CAGSPGGGETQYF